Listed here are 16 T cell receptor beta chains from one sample, sequenced in a study of cytomegalovirus exposure and HLA in healthy donors. In the PCR, 60 Vbeta and 13 Jbeta primers were used. TCRdb keeps only in-frame clones here, not all; method: immunoSEQ multiplex PCR. The data contain approximately 200,000 clones, less than 85% of them seen just once; the ten biggest clones take up approximately 4.6%. Sequences were obtained from PBMCs. The receptors originated from a man aged 25-45 years in good health and CMV-seropositive.

The chain couples TRBV2 to TRBJ2-1; no definite D call. The germline gives CDR1 SNHLY, CDR2 FYNNEI. V was cut by 1 base and J by 3 bases, with 10 bases left in between. This CDR3 has 15 amino acids. CDR3 bases: TGTGCCAGCAGTGAAGTGTCAGGCCTCTACAATGAGCAGTTCTTC. As protein: CASSEVSGLYNEQFF. The whole variable domain, remainder taken from reference TRBV2 and TRBJ2-1, is EPEVTQTPSHQVTQMGQEVILRCVPISNHLYFYWYRQILGQKVEFLVSFYNNEISEKSEIFDDQFSVERPDGSNFTLKIRSTKLEDSAMYFCASSEVSGLYNEQFFGPGTRLTVL.

J is TRBJ2-1 and V is TRBV9; unclear D gene. Germline CDR1 reads SGDLS; CDR2 reads YYNGEE. The CDR3 contains 15 residues. The V end lost 0 bases, the J end lost 9 bases, and 16 bases lay between the germline ends. The chain's CDR3 is CASSVGLAPHAEQFF. In nucleotides, the CDR3 is TGTGCCAGCAGCGTAGGACTGGCCCCCCATGCTGAGCAGTTCTTC.

This clone has just a few counts. The V and J genes are TRBV5-4 and TRBJ2-1, with TRBD2 matching over 10 bases. The CDR3 consists of 16 residues. Germline V CDR1 and CDR2: SGHNT, YYREEE (reference sequence). V shed 5 bases, J shed 2 bases, and the junction held 7 bases outside the gene matches. DNA of the CDR3: TGTGCCAGCAGTTCTAGCGGGAGACGCACCTACAATGAGCAGTTCTTC. Translating it yields CASSSSGRRTYNEQFF.

This clone was detected only once. The chain employs TRBV9 and TRBJ2-3; the match to TRBD2 covers 9 bases. The CDR3 has 14 amino acids. The germline V gene encodes CDR1 SGDLS and CDR2 YYNGEE. V was pared by 3 bases and J by 5 bases, with 4 bases of the junction left unmatched. The CDR3 sequence is CASSASGAQDTQYF. DNA of the CDR3: TGTGCCAGCAGCGCTAGCGGGGCTCAAGATACGCAGTATTTT.

This clone turned up a few times. The chain combines TRBV5-1 with TRBJ1-1, with TRBD1 matching 8 bases. CDR3 size: 16 residues. Germline lookup yields CDR1 SGHRS and CDR2 YFSETQ. The V segment lost 6 bases and the J segment 5 bases; nucleotides outside the gene matches: 15. This CDR3 is CASILGPGGLKTEAFF. CDR3 nucleotides: TGCGCCAGCATCCTTGGTCCAGGGGGCTTAAAAACTGAAGCTTTCTTT.

This clone was seen a few times. This chain links TRBV30 with TRBJ2-1; 8 bases are a match to TRBD2. V gave up 1 base and J gave up 8 bases; unmatched junction bases: 10. This CDR3 comprises 15 residues. From germline, CDR1 is GTSNPN and CDR2 SVGIG (reference sequence). The CDR3 DNA sequence: TGTGCCTGGAGTGGGCTAGCGGGTTTTGGCGATGAGCAGTTCTTC. Translating gives CAWSGLAGFGDEQFF.

The J gene is TRBJ2-7, the V gene TRBV7-6, with TRBD1 identical over 7 bases. V trimming: 3 bases; J trimming: 5 bases; junction bases outside the gene matches: 7. Germline CDR1 reads SGHVS; CDR2 reads FNYEAQ. This CDR3 contains 14 residues. The CDR3 here is CASSLLDRDHEQYF. DNA of the CDR3: TGTGCCAGCAGCTTGCTCGACAGGGACCACGAGCAGTACTTC. Filled out from reference TRBV7-6 and TRBJ2-7, the complete variable domain reads GAGVSQSPRYKVTKRGQDVALRCDPISGHVSLYWYRQALGQGPEFLTYFNYEAQQDKSGLPNDRFSAERPEGSISTLTIQRTEQRDSAMYRCASSLLDRDHEQYFGPGTRLTVT.

The J gene is TRBJ1-1, the V gene TRBV5-1; 10 nucleotides agree with TRBD1. Germline loops: CDR1 SGHRS, CDR2 YFSETQ. CDR3 length equals 16 residues. Trimming took 6 bases from V and 3 from J; bases not matched to a gene: 11. The CDR3: CASIRDRGVPDTEAFF. Here the CDR3 DNA reads TGCGCCAGCATCCGGGACAGGGGAGTCCCAGACACTGAAGCTTTCTTT.

The rearrangement links TRBV28 to TRBJ2-1; D is possibly TRBD2 (6 bases). The CDR3 extends over 16 amino acids. Germline loops: CDR1 MDHEN, CDR2 SYDVKM. Trimming shortened V by 4 bases and J by 3 bases, and 16 bases separated the two germline ends. As DNA, the CDR3 is TGTGCCAGCAGTTCGCCGGGGGATACTTTCTACAATGAGCAGTTCTTC. Translation: CASSSPGDTFYNEQFF.

The chain combines TRBV6-6 with TRBJ1-2, with D unresolved. This CDR3 comprises 11 residues. Germline loops: CDR1 MNHNY, CDR2 SVGAGI (reference sequence). V lost 6 bases and J lost 5, with 7 bases in between. The CDR3 here is CASSPGYGYTF. Here the CDR3 DNA reads TGTGCCAGCAGCCCCGGGTATGGCTACACCTTC.

This chain links TRBV15 with TRBJ2-5; 7 nucleotides align to TRBD2. Germline trimming cut 3 bases from V and 4 bases from J; bases unmatched to any gene: 8. The CDR3 consists of 15 residues. Per the germline V gene, CDR1 is LNHNV and CDR2 is YYDKDF (reference sequence). This CDR3 reads CATSRLRREGETQYF. CDR3 DNA: TGTGCCACCAGCAGGCTCCGCAGGGAGGGAGAGACCCAGTACTTC.

The rearrangement uses TRBV5-1 and TRBJ2-5, with D uncertain. Trimming took off 3 bases at V and 5 bases at J, with 17 bases between the two ends. Looked up from germline, CDR1 is SGHRS and CDR2 is YFSETQ. The CDR3 contains 15 residues. The CDR3 DNA follows: TGCGCCAGCAGCTCCCTAGGAGAGAGGCGGGAGACCCAGTACTTC. Translating it yields CASSSLGERRETQYF.

This clone showed up just once. The chain employs TRBV30 and TRBJ1-4; possibly TRBD1 for D (5 bases). Per germline, CDR1 GTSNPN and CDR2 SVGIG (reference sequence). The CDR3 loop spans 15 amino acids. The V and J ends lost 3 bases and 0 bases respectively, with 11 bases between them. Here the CDR3 DNA reads TGTGCCTGGAGCGAAGGGGTGGCAACTAATGAAAAACTGTTTTTT. Amino acid sequence: CAWSEGVATNEKLFF.

The chain carries TRBV29-1 and TRBJ2-3, with 7 bases that match TRBD2. The germline V gene encodes CDR1 SQVTM and CDR2 ANQGSEA. The J segment lost 3 bases and the V segment lost 7 bases, leaving 7 bases of the junction unmatched. This CDR3 is 13 amino acids long. CDR3 sequence: CSASGGITDTQYF. The CDR3 DNA sequence: TGCAGCGCCTCGGGGGGTATTACAGATACGCAGTATTTT.

The chain carries TRBV6-5 and TRBJ2-1; 8 bases map to TRBD2. Germline CDR1 reads MNHEY; CDR2 reads SVGAGI. CDR3 length: 15 amino acids. The J segment lost 5 bases and the V segment lost 4 bases, leaving 7 bases of the junction unmatched. The CDR3: CASSLSGGPNNEQFF. Written as DNA, the CDR3 is TGTGCCAGCAGTTTGAGCGGGGGCCCGAACAATGAGCAGTTCTTC.

This clone appeared a single time. The V and J genes are TRBV5-1 and TRBJ2-5, with TRBD2 as a possible D gene (6 bases). Germline V gives CDR1 SGHRS, CDR2 YFSETQ. CDR3 length equals 15 residues. The V and J ends lost 0 bases and 2 bases respectively, with 11 bases between them. CDR3 in amino acids: CASSLDGGWQETQYF. Written as DNA, the CDR3 is TGCGCCAGCAGCTTGGATGGGGGGTGGCAAGAGACCCAGTACTTC.